This T cell receptor beta chain is drawn from a study of control samples from healthy donors and cancer patients. Clones were read by immunoSEQ multiplex PCR, and TCRdb kept only the in-frame ones, dropping some. The sample contains 150,000 to 200,000 clones, approximately 90% of which appear only once. V lost 0 bases, J lost 7 bases, and 6 bases lay in between. CDR1 LGHDT and CDR2 YNNKEL come from the germline V gene (reference sequence). The CDR3 has 12 residues. V usage is TRBV3-1 (or the pseudogene TRBV3-2) and J usage is TRBJ2-5; D is undetermined. The source of this sequence is a young man in good health. Input material: blood. CDR3 in DNA: TGTGCCAGCAGCCAAGATCCCGGGACCCAGTACTTC. Amino acid sequence: CASSQDPGTQYF.